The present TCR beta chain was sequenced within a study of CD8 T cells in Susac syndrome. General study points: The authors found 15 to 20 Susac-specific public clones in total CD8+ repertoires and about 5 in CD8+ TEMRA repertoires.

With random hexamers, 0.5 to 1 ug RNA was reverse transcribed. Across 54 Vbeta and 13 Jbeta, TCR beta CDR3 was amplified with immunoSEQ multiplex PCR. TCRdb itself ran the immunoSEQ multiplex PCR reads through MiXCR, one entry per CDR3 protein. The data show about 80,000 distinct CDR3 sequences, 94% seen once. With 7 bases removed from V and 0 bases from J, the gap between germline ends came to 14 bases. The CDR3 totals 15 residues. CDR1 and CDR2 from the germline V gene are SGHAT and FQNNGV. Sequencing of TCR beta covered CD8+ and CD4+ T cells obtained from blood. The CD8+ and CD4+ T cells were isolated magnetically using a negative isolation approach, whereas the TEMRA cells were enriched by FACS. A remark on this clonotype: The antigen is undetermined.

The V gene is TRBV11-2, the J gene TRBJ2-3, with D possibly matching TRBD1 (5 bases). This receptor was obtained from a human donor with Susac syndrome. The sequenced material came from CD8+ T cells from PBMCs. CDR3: CASTLRTPSTDTQYF. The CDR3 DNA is TGTGCCAGCACCCTTAGGACACCCAGCACAGATACGCAGTATTTT.